This T cell receptor beta chain originates from a study of T cell responses to AZD1222 COVID-19 vaccine. General study findings and limits: The peak T cell response came first, and repertoires were sampled only after it. Females made up more of the donors, who were largely white British, and clonal diversity may have come out too low.

Measured with immunoSEQ multiplex PCR; TCRdb has only the in-frame clones, and not every one. The sample lists 100,000 to 120,000 clones, nearly 90% seen once, with around 3% in the top ten. This clone was found once. The target antigen is unknown. This CDR3 region has 17 residues. Per the germline V gene, CDR1 is SGHRS and CDR2 is YFSETQ. V dropped 4 bases and J dropped 6; count of bases not matched to a gene: 14. Source: peripheral blood, taken on day 0 of AZD1222 vaccination. The sequence was collected from an adult in good health. V gene TRBV5-1 combines with J gene TRBJ2-3, with 10 nucleotides matching TRBD2. The CDR3 loop reads CASSPGVVAGGPDTQYF. In DNA, the CDR3 is TGCGCCAGCAGCCCTGGGGTGGTAGCGGGAGGTCCCGATACGCAGTATTTT.